The 15 T cell receptor beta chains below come from one sample, sequenced in a study of T cell responses to AZD1222 COVID-19 vaccine. Clones were sequenced by immunoSEQ multiplex PCR, and TCRdb holds only the in-frame ones, with some missing. The sample shows about 94,000 clones, 70% to 90% of them seen only once. Specimen: peripheral blood, collected on day 0 of AZD1222 vaccination. Receptors originate from an adult in good health.

This clone appeared a few times. J is TRBJ2-5 and V is TRBV7-3; no firm D call. This CDR3 has 15 amino acids. Germline values: CDR1 SGHTA, CDR2 FQGTGA. The V end was cut by 1 base, the J end by 0 bases, with 9 bases between. CDR3 in amino acids: CASSLMPGYQETQYF. The CDR3 DNA follows: TGTGCCAGCAGCTTAATGCCTGGGTACCAAGAGACCCAGTACTTC.

A word on this clone: Other DNA sequences in the same sample also yield this CDR3. The J gene is TRBJ1-1, the V gene TRBV14, with 10 bases fitting TRBD1. Germline V lookup: CDR1 SGHDN, CDR2 FVKESK. The CDR3 sequence is 15 residues long. The junction had 3 bases not matched to a gene; V was cut back by 4 bases and J by 1 base. The CDR3 loop is CASSPRTGGNTEAFF. CDR3 in DNA: TGTGCCAGCAGCCCAAGGACAGGGGGGAACACTGAAGCTTTCTTT. Supplemented by reference TRBV14 and TRBJ1-1, the full variable domain reads EAGVTQFPSHSVIEKGQTVTLRCDPISGHDNLYWYRRVMGKEIKFLLHFVKESKQDESGMPNNRFLAERTGGTYSTLKVQPAELEDSGVYFCASSPRTGGNTEAFFGQGTRLTVV.

The V call is TRBV2, the J call TRBJ2-2; D possibly corresponds to TRBD2 (7 bases). The V and J ends lost 4 bases and 7 bases respectively, with 13 bases between them. The CDR3 totals 14 residues. The germline V gene has CDR1 SNHLY and CDR2 FYNNEI. The CDR3 is CASSVGGAGGELFF. In nucleotides, the CDR3 is TGTGCCAGCAGTGTGGGGGGGGCCGGCGGGGAGCTGTTTTTT.

DNA for the CDR3: TGTGCCAGCAGCGACTATCGGACAGCAACCCAAGAGACCCAGTACTTC. The encoded protein is CASSDYRTATQETQYF. V and J are TRBV5-6 and TRBJ2-5, with D perhaps matching TRBD1 (6 bases). This CDR3 has 16 amino acids. Germline V gives CDR1 SGHDT, CDR2 YYEEEE. V was cut by 4 bases and J by 1 base, with 17 bases left in between.

This clone was detected only once. The rearrangement uses TRBV10-3 and TRBJ2-7; 12 positions match TRBD1. The CDR3 totals 14 residues. V lost 6 bases to trimming and J lost 3 bases; unmatched junction nucleotides: 3. In germline, CDR1 is ENHRY, CDR2 SYGVKD. Written as DNA, the CDR3 is TGTGCCATCAGCGGGGACAGGGGGCTCTACGAGCAGTACTTC. It codes for CAISGDRGLYEQYF.

The rearrangement links TRBV11-1 to TRBJ1-6, with no clear D. V gave up 1 base and J gave up 9 bases, with 13 bases separating them. Germline assignment: CDR1 SGHAT and CDR2 FQDESV (reference sequence). This CDR3 is 15 amino acids long. CDR3 residues: CASSLGGQPSSPLHF. CDR3 nucleotides: TGTGCCAGCAGCTTAGGCGGCCAGCCCAGTTCACCCCTCCACTTT.

The V gene is TRBV23-1, the J gene TRBJ1-4; D remains ambiguous. TRBV23-1 is marked as an open reading frame, function uncertain. The CDR3 is 16 residues long. Trimming shortened V by 4 bases and J by 0 bases, and 12 bases separated the two germline ends. Here the CDR3 reads CASSRCLSATNEKLFF. The CDR3 nucleotides are TGCGCCAGCAGTCGATGTCTCAGTGCAACTAATGAAAAACTGTTTTTT.

This clone was picked up one time. The CDR3 DNA is TGTGCCAGCAGGGCTGTGAGGGGGCGGAATCAGCCCCAGCATTTT. Residues: CASRAVRGRNQPQHF. The chain has TRBV2 and TRBJ1-5, with 7 bases matching TRBD1. After removal of 6 bases from V and 4 bases from J, the junction contained 9 bases not matched to a gene. The germline V gene has CDR1 SNHLY and CDR2 FYNNEI. The CDR3 is made up of 15 amino acids.

The genes are TRBV6-2 or TRBV6-3 and TRBJ2-6; D unclear. The CDR3 runs 17 residues. The germline CDR1 and CDR2 sequences are MNHEY and SVGEGT. Deletions cut 0 bases from V and 0 bases from J, with 9 bases between. This CDR3 is CASSYSTWTSGANVLTF. In DNA form, the CDR3 reads TGTGCCAGCAGTTACTCTACTTGGACCTCTGGGGCCAACGTCCTGACTTTC.

This chain links TRBV6-1 with TRBJ1-3; D is possibly TRBD1 (5 bases). The CDR3 is 14 residues long. Germline loops: CDR1 MNHNS, CDR2 SASEGT. V lost 1 base to trimming and J lost 4 bases, with 8 bases between them. The CDR3 protein is CASSEGGSGNTIYF. CDR3 in DNA: TGTGCCAGCAGTGAAGGGGGCTCAGGAAACACCATATATTTT.

The V gene is TRBV5-6, the J gene TRBJ2-3; 7 nucleotides agree with TRBD2. Germline CDR1 reads SGHDT; CDR2 reads YYEEEE. The CDR3 spans 15 residues. With 2 bases clipped from V and 3 bases from J, the junction kept 6 bases outside the gene matches. The CDR3 loop is CASSFSGEFTDTQYF. CDR3 sequence (DNA): TGTGCCAGCAGCTTCAGCGGGGAGTTTACAGATACGCAGTATTTT.

This clone was observed a handful of times. The chain couples TRBV28 to TRBJ1-1, with a tentative D call TRBD1 (6 bases). Deletions cut 6 bases from V and 5 bases from J, with 22 bases between. The CDR3 runs 16 residues. CDR1 is MDHEN, CDR2 SYDVKM, per germline. The CDR3 coding sequence is TGTGCCAGCAGCCTCCCAGGGCTCGGGAGGGGGACTGAAGCTTTCTTT. This encodes CASSLPGLGRGTEAFF.

For this clone: Other DNA sequences from this sample encode an identical CDR3 as well. The J gene is TRBJ2-5, the V gene TRBV18; D gene unclear. This CDR3 is built from 12 residues. V was clipped by 3 bases and J by 5 bases, with 7 bases between them. Germline loops: CDR1 KGHSH, CDR2 LQKENI. The DNA for the CDR3 is TGTGCCAGCTCACCCGATCGGGAGACCCAGTACTTC. Encoded protein: CASSPDRETQYF.

J is TRBJ2-1 and V is TRBV2; D call uncertain. Germline V gene lookup returns CDR1 SNHLY and CDR2 FYNNEI. The ends were cut back, 4 bases at V and 5 bases at J, with 9 bases in the middle. CDR3 length equals 13 residues. CDR3 nucleotides: TGTGCCAGCAGTGCGGGCGGAGACAATGAGCAGTTCTTC. Translating gives CASSAGGDNEQFF.

The sample holds one count of this clone. The chain is built from TRBV27 and TRBJ1-1; D is unresolved. Germline CDR1 MNHEY, CDR2 SMNVEV (reference sequence). The V gene lost 3 bases and the J gene lost 2 bases, with 7 bases spanning the gap. This CDR3 region has 13 residues. The CDR3 here is CASSLWGNTEAFF. The CDR3 DNA reads TGTGCCAGCAGTTTGTGGGGTAACACTGAAGCTTTCTTT.